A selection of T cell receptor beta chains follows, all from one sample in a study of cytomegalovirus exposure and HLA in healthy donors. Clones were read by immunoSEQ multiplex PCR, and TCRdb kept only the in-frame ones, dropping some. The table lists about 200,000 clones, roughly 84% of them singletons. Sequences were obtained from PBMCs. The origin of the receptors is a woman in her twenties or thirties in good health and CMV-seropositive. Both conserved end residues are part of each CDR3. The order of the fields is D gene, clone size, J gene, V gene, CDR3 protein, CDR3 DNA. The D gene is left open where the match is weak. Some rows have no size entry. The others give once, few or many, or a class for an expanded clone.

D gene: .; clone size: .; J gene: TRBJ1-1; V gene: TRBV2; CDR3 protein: CASRAQGRTEAFF; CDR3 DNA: TGTGCCAGCAGAGCACAGGGAAGAACTGAAGCTTTCTTT
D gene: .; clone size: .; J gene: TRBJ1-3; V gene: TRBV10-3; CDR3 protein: CAISEMETSGNTIYF; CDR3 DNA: TGTGCCATCAGTGAGATGGAGACCTCTGGAAACACCATATATTTT
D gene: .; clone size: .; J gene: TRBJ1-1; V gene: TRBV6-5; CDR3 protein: CASSYSGGAFF; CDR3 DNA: TGTGCCAGCAGTTACTCTGGGGGCGCTTTCTTT
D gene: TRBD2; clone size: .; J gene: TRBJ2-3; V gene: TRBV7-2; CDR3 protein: CASTIGLAGADTQYF; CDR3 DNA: TGTGCCAGCACCATTGGACTAGCGGGAGCAGATACGCAGTATTTT
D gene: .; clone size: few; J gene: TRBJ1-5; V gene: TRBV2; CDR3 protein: CASSAGTAPRQPQHF; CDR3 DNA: TGTGCCAGCAGTGCCGGGACTGCTCCCCGTCAGCCCCAGCATTTT
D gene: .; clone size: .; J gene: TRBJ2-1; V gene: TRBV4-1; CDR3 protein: CASSLFPTGTYNEQFF; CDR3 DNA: TGCGCCAGCAGCCTATTTCCGACAGGTACCTACAATGAGCAGTTCTTC
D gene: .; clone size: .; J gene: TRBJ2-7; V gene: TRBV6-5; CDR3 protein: CASTGLLSYEQYF; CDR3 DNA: TGTGCCAGCACAGGGCTACTCTCCTACGAGCAGTACTTC
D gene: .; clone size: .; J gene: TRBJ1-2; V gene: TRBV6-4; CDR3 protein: CASSDRGAGINGYTF; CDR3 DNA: TGTGCCAGCAGTGACCGGGGGGCGGGAATCAATGGCTACACCTTC
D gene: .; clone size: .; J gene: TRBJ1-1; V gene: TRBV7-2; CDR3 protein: CASSLAPDTEAFF; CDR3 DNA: TGTGCCAGCAGCTTAGCTCCGGACACTGAAGCTTTCTTT
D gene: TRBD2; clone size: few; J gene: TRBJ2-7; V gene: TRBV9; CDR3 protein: CASSAGEGGRFNEQYF; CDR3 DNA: TGTGCCAGCAGCGCCGGGGAAGGCGGGAGGTTCAACGAGCAGTACTTC
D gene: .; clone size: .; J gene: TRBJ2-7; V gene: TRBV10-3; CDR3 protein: CAISESAGPYEQYF; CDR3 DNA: TGTGCCATCAGTGAGTCCGCTGGCCCCTACGAGCAGTACTTC
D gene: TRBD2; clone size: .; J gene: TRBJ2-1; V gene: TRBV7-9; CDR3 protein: CASSLDTISREGRNEQFF; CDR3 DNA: TGTGCCAGCAGCTTAGATACGATCAGTCGGGAGGGCCGGAATGAGCAGTTCTTC
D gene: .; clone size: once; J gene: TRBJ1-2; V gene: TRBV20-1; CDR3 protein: CSASGNKVGSF; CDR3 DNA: TGCAGTGCTAGCGGGAATAAGGTCGGATCCTTC
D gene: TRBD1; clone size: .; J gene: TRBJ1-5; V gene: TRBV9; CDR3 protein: CASSAGTANQPQHF; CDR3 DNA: TGTGCCAGCAGTGCCGGGACAGCTAATCAGCCCCAGCATTTT
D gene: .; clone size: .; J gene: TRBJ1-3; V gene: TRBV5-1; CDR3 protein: CASKSGASAGNTIYF; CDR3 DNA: TGCGCCAGCAAATCTGGGGCATCGGCTGGAAACACCATATATTTT
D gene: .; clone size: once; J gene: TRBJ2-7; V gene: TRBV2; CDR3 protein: CASSVLFYEQYF; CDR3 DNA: TGTGCCAGCAGCGTACTTTTCTACGAGCAGTACTTC
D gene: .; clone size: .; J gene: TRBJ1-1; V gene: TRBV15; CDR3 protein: CATSRARGPWDTEAFF; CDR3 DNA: TGTGCCACCAGCAGAGCCCGCGGGCCGTGGGACACTGAAGCTTTCTTT
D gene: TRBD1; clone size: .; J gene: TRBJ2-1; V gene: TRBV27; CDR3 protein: CASSGTGGVYEQFF; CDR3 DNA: TGTGCCAGCAGTGGGACAGGGGGCGTCTATGAGCAGTTCTTC
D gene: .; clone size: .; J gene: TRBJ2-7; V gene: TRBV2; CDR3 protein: CASSRQGYEQYF; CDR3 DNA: TGTGCCAGCAGTAGGCAGGGCTACGAGCAGTACTTC
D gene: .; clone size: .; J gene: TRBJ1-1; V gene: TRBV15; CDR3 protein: CATSRAGLGNTEAFF; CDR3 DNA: TGTGCCACCAGCAGAGCAGGGTTGGGGAACACTGAAGCTTTCTTT
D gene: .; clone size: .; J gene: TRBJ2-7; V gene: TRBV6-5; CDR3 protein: CASSQGRAGSYEQYF; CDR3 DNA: TGTGCCAGCAGCCAGGGGCGGGCCGGCTCCTACGAGCAGTACTTC
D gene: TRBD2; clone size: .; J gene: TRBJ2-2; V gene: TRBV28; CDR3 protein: CASSYSGVNTGELFF; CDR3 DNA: TGTGCCAGCAGTTATAGCGGGGTGAACACCGGGGAGCTGTTTTTT
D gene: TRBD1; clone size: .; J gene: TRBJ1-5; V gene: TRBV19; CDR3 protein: CASSGTGDGQPQHF; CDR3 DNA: TGTGCCAGTAGTGGAACAGGGGACGGTCAGCCCCAGCATTTT
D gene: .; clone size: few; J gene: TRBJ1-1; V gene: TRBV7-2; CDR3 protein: CASSAPGWHTEAFF; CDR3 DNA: TGTGCCAGCAGCGCCCCAGGGTGGCACACTGAAGCTTTCTTT
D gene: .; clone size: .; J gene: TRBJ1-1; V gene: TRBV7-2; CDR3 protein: CASSLISNTNEAFF; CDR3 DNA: TGTGCCAGCAGCTTAATTTCTAACACTAATGAAGCTTTCTTT
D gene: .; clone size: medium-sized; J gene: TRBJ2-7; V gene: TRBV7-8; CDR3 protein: CASSPQDRLAYEQYF; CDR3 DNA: TGTGCCAGCAGCCCCCAGGACAGACTCGCCTACGAGCAGTACTTC
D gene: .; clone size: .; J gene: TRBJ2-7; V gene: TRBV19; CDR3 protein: CASRTTGSSYEQYF; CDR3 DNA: TGTGCCAGTAGGACGACAGGTAGCTCCTACGAGCAGTACTTC
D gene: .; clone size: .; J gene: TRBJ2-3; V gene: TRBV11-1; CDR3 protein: CASSSREDTQYF; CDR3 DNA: TGTGCCAGCAGCTCTCGAGAGGATACGCAGTATTTT
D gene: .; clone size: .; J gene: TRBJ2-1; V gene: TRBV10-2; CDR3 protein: CASGRLANEQFF; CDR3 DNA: TGCGCCAGCGGCAGGCTAGCCAATGAGCAGTTCTTC
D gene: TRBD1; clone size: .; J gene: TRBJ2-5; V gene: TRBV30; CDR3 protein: CAWSPGTVLQETQYF; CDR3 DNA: TGTGCCTGGAGCCCCGGGACAGTCCTACAAGAGACCCAGTACTTC
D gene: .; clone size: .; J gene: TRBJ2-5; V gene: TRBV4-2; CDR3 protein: CASSQEAAGTQYF; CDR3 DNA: TGTGCCAGCAGCCAAGAAGCAGCAGGGACCCAGTACTTC
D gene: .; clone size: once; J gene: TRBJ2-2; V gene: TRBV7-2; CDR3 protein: CASSSSRAGYTGELFF; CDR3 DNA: TGTGCCAGCAGCTCCTCGAGGGCGGGATACACCGGGGAGCTGTTTTTT
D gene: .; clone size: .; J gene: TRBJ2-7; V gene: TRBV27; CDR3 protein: CATSRGNEQYF; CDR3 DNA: TGTGCCACCTCGAGGGGGAACGAGCAGTACTTC
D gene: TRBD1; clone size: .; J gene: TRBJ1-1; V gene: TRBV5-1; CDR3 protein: CASSPRTGQRTEAFF; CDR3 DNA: TGCGCCAGCAGCCCTAGGACAGGGCAACGGACTGAAGCTTTCTTT
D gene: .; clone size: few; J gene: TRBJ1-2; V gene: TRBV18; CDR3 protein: CASSPGQAIYGYTF; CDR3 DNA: TGTGCCAGCTCACCAGGGCAGGCTATCTATGGCTACACCTTC
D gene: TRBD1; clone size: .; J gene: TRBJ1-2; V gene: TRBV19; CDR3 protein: CASSIGLGRRQGRGGYTF; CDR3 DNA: TGTGCCAGTAGTATTGGTTTAGGTCGGCGACAGGGAAGGGGAGGCTACACCTTC
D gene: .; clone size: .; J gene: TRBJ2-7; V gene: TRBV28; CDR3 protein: CATRGPTEEQYF; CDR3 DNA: TGTGCCACAAGAGGGCCGACGGAGGAGCAGTACTTC
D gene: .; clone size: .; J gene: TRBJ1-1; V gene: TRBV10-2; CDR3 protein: CASSAARVDTTEAFF; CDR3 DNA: TGCGCCAGCAGCGCCGCCAGGGTTGATACCACTGAAGCTTTCTTT
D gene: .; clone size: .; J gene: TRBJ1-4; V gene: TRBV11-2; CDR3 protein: CASSSHRTSTNEKLFF; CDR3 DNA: TGTGCCAGCAGCTCACACAGGACGTCAACTAATGAAAAACTGTTTTTT
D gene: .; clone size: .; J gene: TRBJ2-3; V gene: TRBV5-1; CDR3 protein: CASSRTDRRDTQYF; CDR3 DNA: TGCGCCAGCAGCCGGACTGATCGGCGGGATACGCAGTATTTT